Below are 12 T cell receptor beta chains sequenced from a single sample in a study of blood T cell repertoires in COVID-19 (TCRdb year 2020). The library was prepared using the immunoSEQ multiplex PCR assay. The immuneACCESS repertoire file appears here via TCRdb, limited to in-frame rearrangements. These files lack a portion of the clones; in checked studies, under half of the deficit traces to unresolved V genes, and the cause of the others is not known. This sample lists approximately 110,000 clones; 90% were detected once. Approximately 4.2% of the sample comes from the top ten. The sample comprised peripheral blood. Every receptor here comes from a woman between 50 and 59 years old with acute or convalescent COVID-19.

The genes are TRBV3-1 (or the pseudogene TRBV3-2) and TRBJ1-2; 9 positions agree with TRBD1. CDR3 length: 12 residues. V lost 5 bases and J lost 8; bases outside the gene matches: 3. Germline V gene data show CDR1 as LGHDT and CDR2 as YNNKEL (reference sequence). CDR3 sequence: CASSLTGGGYTF. CDR3 sequence (DNA): TGTGCCAGCAGCTTAACAGGGGGCGGCTACACCTTC.

This chain joins TRBV7-9 and TRBJ2-3; 7 bases fit TRBD2. Unmatched junction bases numbered 8, after V lost 4 bases and J lost 4 bases. The CDR3 has 15 amino acids. CDR1 is SEHNR and CDR2 is FQNEAQ in the germline V gene (reference sequence). The CDR3 protein is CASSSWEGRADTQYF. CDR3 coding DNA: TGTGCCAGCAGCTCCTGGGAAGGGAGGGCAGATACGCAGTATTTT.

This clone has a single count. CDR3 residues: CASSFGTGSNEKLFF. The CDR3 DNA reads TGTGCCAGCAGTTTTGGGACAGGGAGTAATGAAAAACTGTTTTTT. The chain is built from TRBV6-5 and TRBJ1-4, with 9 positions matching TRBD1. V was clipped by 4 bases and J by 4 bases; unmatched bases: 4. Germline V gives CDR1 MNHEY, CDR2 SVGAGI. There are 15 residues in the CDR3.

This chain connects TRBV30 to TRBJ2-1; D possibly corresponds to TRBD2 (6 bases). V lost 0 bases and J 5 bases, leaving 11 bases between the germline ends. Germline V CDR1 and CDR2: GTSNPN, SVGIG (reference sequence). The CDR3 consists of 14 residues. For the CDR3, the DNA is TGTGCCTGGAGTGTACTACTAGCTAACAATGAGCAGTTCTTC. This encodes CAWSVLLANNEQFF.

V and J are TRBV7-2 and TRBJ2-1; perhaps TRBD2 as D (6 bases). This CDR3 has 14 amino acids. V gave up 4 bases and J gave up 4 bases, with 11 bases separating them. The germline V gene encodes CDR1 SGHTA and CDR2 FQGNSA. The CDR3 coding sequence is TGTGCCAGCAGCTACCGACTAGTATACAATGAGCAGTTCTTC. Its protein is CASSYRLVYNEQFF.

The chain joins TRBV6-5 to TRBJ2-7, with a weak D call TRBD2 (5 bases). V was cut by 2 bases and J by 7 bases, with 12 bases left in between. The CDR3 is 13 residues long. The germline gives CDR1 MNHEY, CDR2 SVGAGI. This CDR3 reads CASSYLTGGEQYF. The CDR3 nucleotides are TGTGCCAGCAGTTACCTGACGGGCGGGGAGCAGTACTTC.

This clone was seen only once. The chain is built from TRBV9 and TRBJ2-6; TRBD1 might be the D (5 bases). CDR1 and CDR2 from the germline V gene are SGDLS and YYNGEE. Trimming left V 4 bases short and J 3 bases short, with 14 bases between. CDR3 length equals 16 residues. The CDR3 spells CASSIEGVFGANVLTF. Here the CDR3 DNA reads TGTGCCAGCAGCATCGAAGGGGTTTTTGGGGCCAACGTCCTGACTTTC.

V usage is TRBV7-3 and J usage is TRBJ2-1, with 7 bases aligning to TRBD2. This CDR3 is built from 14 residues. V lost 2 bases and J lost 7; bases outside the gene matches: 5. Germline CDR1 and CDR2: SGHTA and FQGTGA. The CDR3 loop reads CASSLGLEPNEQFF. The CDR3 coding sequence is TGTGCCAGCAGCTTAGGACTAGAACCTAATGAGCAGTTCTTC.

The V gene is TRBV2, the J gene TRBJ2-3; D unclear. The CDR3 is 12 amino acids. V was clipped by 3 bases and J by 2 bases, with 3 bases between them. Germline assignment: CDR1 SNHLY and CDR2 FYNNEI. The CDR3, as DNA: TGTGCCAGCAGTGACTACACAGATACGCAGTATTTT. Protein product: CASSDYTDTQYF.

This chain uses TRBV7-6 with TRBJ2-1, with D maybe TRBD2 (7 bases). The germline gives CDR1 SGHVS, CDR2 FNYEAQ. Trimming cost V 5 bases and J 4 bases, with 18 bases left between them. The CDR3 has 16 amino acids. CDR3 region: CASSPRNRGAYNEQFF. CDR3 bases: TGTGCCAGCAGCCCCAGGAATCGGGGGGCTTACAATGAGCAGTTCTTC.

The V gene is TRBV28, the J gene TRBJ1-5, with a weak D call TRBD1 (5 bases). Germline assignment: CDR1 MDHEN and CDR2 SYDVKM. V lost 5 bases to trimming and J lost 0 bases, with 11 bases between them. This CDR3 spans 15 amino acids. The CDR3 bases are TGTGCCAGCAGTCCGACAGCTTATAGCAATCAGCCCCAGCATTTT. Translated, it gives CASSPTAYSNQPQHF. Using reference TRBV28 and TRBJ1-5 for the parts outside the CDR3, the full variable domain is DVKVTQSSRYLVKRTGEKVFLECVQDMDHENMFWYRQDPGLGLRLIYFSYDVKMKEKGDIPEGYSVSREKKERFSLILESASTNQTSMYLCASSPTAYSNQPQHFGDGTRLSIL.

The J gene is TRBJ1-2, the V gene TRBV30; D might be TRBD1 (5 bases). CDR3 length: 16 residues. From germline, CDR1 is GTSNPN and CDR2 SVGIG (reference sequence). Between the trimmed V and J ends, which lost 1 base and 3 bases, there was a span of 18 bases. CDR3 region: CAWSGSGTATDYGYTF. The CDR3 DNA reads TGTGCCTGGAGTGGGTCAGGGACTGCGACGGACTATGGCTACACCTTC.